This TCR beta chain originates from a study of shared clonotypes between healthy human individuals. Data came from immunoSEQ multiplex PCR; TCRdb stores just in-frame clones and leaves some out. The sample lists fewer than 850,000 clones, about 96% occurring once. Naive CD8 cells were CD45RO-negative, positively selected for CCR7, excluding terminally differentiated effector memory CD45RA+ cells. This clone has only one observation. The TCR was taken from a man aged 25-45 years in good health. Sequencing used naive CD8+ T cells sorted from blood.

In DNA, the CDR3 is TGCGCCAGCCTCCTGGTGGGTTCGGGCAGGGGTTCCTACGAGCAGTACTTC. Its protein is CASLLVGSGRGSYEQYF. The chain links TRBV10-2 to TRBJ2-7, with D tentatively TRBD1 (6 bases). V was clipped by 8 bases and J by 1 base, with 24 bases between them. The CDR3 length is 17 residues. Germline assignment: CDR1 WSHSY and CDR2 SAAADI.